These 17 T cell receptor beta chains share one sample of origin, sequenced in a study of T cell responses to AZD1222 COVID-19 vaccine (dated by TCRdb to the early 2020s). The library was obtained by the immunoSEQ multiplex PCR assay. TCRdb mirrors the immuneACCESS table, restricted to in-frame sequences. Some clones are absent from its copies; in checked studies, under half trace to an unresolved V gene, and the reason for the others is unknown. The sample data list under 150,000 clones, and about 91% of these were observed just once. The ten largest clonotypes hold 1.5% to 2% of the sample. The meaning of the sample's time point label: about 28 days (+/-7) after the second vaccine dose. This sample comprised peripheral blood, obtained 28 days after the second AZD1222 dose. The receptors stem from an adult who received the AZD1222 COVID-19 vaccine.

CDR3: CASSLQSGTGDSPLHF. The CDR3 nucleotides read TGTGCCAGCAGCTTACAATCCGGGACAGGTGATTCACCCCTCCACTTT. The chain has TRBV7-6 and TRBJ1-6; TRBD1 matches 8 bases. Germline trimming cut 2 bases from V and 8 bases from J; bases unmatched to any gene: 8. CDR3 size: 16 residues. Germline CDR1 reads SGHVS; CDR2 reads FNYEAQ.

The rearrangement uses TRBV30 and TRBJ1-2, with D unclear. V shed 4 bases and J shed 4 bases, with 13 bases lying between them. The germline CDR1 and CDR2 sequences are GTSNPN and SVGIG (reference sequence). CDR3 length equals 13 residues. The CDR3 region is CAWTVGFGYGYTF. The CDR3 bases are TGTGCCTGGACTGTGGGGTTTGGCTATGGCTACACCTTC.

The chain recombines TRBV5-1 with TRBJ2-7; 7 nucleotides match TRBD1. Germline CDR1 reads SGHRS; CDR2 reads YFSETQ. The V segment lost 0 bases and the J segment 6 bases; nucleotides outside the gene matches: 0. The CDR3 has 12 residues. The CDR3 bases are TGCGCCAGCAGCTTGGACAGGGGCGAGCAGTACGTC. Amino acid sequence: CASSLDRGEQYV.

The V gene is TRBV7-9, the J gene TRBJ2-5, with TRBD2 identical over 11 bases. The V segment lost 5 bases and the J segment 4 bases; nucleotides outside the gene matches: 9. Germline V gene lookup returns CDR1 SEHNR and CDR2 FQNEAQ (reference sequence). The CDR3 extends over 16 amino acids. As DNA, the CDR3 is TGTGCCAGCAGCCCATCACTAGCGGGGGCGGGAGAGACCCAGTACTTC. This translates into CASSPSLAGAGETQYF. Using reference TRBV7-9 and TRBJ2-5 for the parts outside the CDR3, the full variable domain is DTGVSQNPRHKITKRGQNVTFRCDPISEHNRLYWYRQTLGQGPEFLTYFQNEAQLEKSRLLSDRFSAERPKGSFSTLEIQRTEQGDSAMYLCASSPSLAGAGETQYFGPGTRLLVL.

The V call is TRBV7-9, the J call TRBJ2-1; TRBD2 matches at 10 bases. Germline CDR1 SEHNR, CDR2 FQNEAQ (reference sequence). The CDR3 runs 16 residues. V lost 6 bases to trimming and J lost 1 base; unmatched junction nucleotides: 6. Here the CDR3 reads CASSWASGSSYNEQFF. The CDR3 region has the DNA TGTGCCAGCAGTTGGGCTAGCGGGAGTTCCTACAATGAGCAGTTCTTC.

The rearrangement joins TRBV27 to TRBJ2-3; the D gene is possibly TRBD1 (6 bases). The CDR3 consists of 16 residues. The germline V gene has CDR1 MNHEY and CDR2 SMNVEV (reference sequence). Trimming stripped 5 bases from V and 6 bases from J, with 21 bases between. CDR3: CASSQIGQSFTDTQYF. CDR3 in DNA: TGTGCCAGCAGTCAGATAGGACAGTCCTTCACGGATACGCAGTATTTT.

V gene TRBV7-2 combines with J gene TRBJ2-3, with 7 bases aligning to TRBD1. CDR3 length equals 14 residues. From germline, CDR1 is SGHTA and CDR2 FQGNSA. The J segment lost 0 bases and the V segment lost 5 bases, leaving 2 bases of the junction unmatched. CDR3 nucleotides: TGTGCCAGCAGCCAGGGACAGAGCACAGATACGCAGTATTTT. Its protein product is CASSQGQSTDTQYF.

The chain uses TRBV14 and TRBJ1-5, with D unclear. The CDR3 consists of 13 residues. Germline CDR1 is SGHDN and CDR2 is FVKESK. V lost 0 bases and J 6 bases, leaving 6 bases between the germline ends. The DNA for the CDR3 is TGTGCCAGCAGCCAAGATGTCGGTCAGCCCCAGCATTTT. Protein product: CASSQDVGQPQHF.

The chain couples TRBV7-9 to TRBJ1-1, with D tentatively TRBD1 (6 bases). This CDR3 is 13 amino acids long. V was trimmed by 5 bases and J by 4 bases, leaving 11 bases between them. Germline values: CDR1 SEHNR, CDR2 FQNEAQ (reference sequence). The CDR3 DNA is TGTGCCAGCAGCACAGGGTGGGGCACTGAAGCTTTCTTT. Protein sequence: CASSTGWGTEAFF.

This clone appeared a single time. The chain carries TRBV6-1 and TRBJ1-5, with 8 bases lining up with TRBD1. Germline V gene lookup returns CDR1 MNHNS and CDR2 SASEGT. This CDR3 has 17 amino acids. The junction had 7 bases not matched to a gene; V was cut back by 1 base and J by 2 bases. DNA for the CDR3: TGTGCCAGCAGTGAAGGGAGGACAGGGTGGCGCAATCAGCCCCAGCATTTT. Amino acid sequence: CASSEGRTGWRNQPQHF.

The CDR3 sequence is CACNPGQGYNSPLHF. Here the CDR3 DNA reads TGTGCCTGCAACCCCGGACAGGGTTATAATTCACCCCTCCACTTT. The V gene is TRBV30, the J gene TRBJ1-6; 8 bases align to TRBD1. The trim removed 6 bases at V and 4 bases at J, leaving 8 bases unmatched. CDR3 length: 15 residues. Germline CDR1 GTSNPN, CDR2 SVGIG (reference sequence). The complete variable domain, with remaining parts taken from reference TRBV30 and TRBJ1-6, reads SQTIHQWPATLVQPVGSPLSLECTVEGTSNPNLYWYRQAAGRGLQLLFYSVGIGQISSEVPQNLSASRPQDRQFILSSKKLLLSDSGFYLCACNPGQGYNSPLHFGNGTRLTVT.

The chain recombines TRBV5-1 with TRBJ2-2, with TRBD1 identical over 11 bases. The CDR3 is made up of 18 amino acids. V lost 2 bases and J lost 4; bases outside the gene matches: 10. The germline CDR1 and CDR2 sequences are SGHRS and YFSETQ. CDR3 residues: CASSLPPGTGGGTGELFF. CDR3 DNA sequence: TGCGCCAGCAGCTTACCTCCAGGGACAGGGGGTGGCACCGGGGAGCTGTTTTTT.

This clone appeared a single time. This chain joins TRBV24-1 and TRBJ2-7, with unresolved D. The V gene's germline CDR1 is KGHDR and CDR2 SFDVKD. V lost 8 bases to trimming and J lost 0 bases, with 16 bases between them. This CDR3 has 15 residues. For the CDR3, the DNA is TGTGCCACCATTAGGGCTTCAAGGCCCTCCTACGAGCAGTACGTC. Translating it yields CATIRASRPSYEQYV.

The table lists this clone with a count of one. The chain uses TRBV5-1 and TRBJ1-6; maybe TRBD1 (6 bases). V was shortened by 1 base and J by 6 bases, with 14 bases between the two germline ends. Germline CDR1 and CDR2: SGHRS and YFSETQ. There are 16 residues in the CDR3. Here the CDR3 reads CASSLSSGAGNSPLHF. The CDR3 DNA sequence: TGCGCCAGCAGCTTGAGTTCGGGGGCTGGTAATTCACCCCTCCACTTT.

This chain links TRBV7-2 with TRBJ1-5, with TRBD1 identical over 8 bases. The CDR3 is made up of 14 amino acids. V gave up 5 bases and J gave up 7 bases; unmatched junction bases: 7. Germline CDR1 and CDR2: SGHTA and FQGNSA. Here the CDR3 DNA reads TGTGCCAGCAGCAACCGGGACAGGCTGCAGCCCCAGCATTTT. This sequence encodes CASSNRDRLQPQHF.

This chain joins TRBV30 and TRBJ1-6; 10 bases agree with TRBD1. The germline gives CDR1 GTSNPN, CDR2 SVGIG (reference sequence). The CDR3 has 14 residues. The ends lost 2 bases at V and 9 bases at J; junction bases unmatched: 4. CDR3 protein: CAWSRDRGTSPLHF. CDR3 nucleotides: TGTGCCTGGAGTAGGGACAGGGGAACTTCACCCCTCCACTTT.

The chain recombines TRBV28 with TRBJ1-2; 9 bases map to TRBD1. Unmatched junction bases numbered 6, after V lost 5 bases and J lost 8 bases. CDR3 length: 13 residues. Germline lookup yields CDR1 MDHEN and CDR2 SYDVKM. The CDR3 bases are TGTGCCAGCAGTCGGACAGGGGCGGAGGGCTACACCTTC. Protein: CASSRTGAEGYTF.